The entry below gives a single TCR beta chain sequence along with its context. Measured with immunoSEQ multiplex PCR; TCRdb has only the in-frame clones, and not every one. This sample has about 130,000 clones, with 80% to 95% found just once. These data are taken from a study of control samples from healthy donors and cancer patients. After removal of 4 bases from V and 4 bases from J, the junction contained 2 bases not matched to a gene. The CDR3 is 13 residues long. Germline CDR1 is LGHDT and CDR2 is YNNKEL (reference sequence). This clonotype was sampled from a woman aged 45-65 years in good health. The chain employs TRBV3-1 (or the pseudogene TRBV3-2) and TRBJ2-5, with 8 positions matching TRBD2. Sequencing used blood. DNA of the CDR3: TGTGCCAGCAGCCGAACTAGCGGAGAGACCCAGTACTTC. Residues: CASSRTSGETQYF.